The T cell receptor (beta chain) described here comes from a study of blood T cell repertoires in COVID-19. Study background: Researchers got acute and convalescent COVID-19 samples from the United States, Italy and Spain. PBMCs, B-cell-depleted T cells, or T cells were the source of the cDNA or gDNA that made up the material.

In the original analysis: Reference gene primer amplification gave nucleated cell count estimates. The method was immunoSEQ multiplex PCR; TCRdb's version includes in-frame clones alone and lacks a portion of them. The DNA gave D and trimming, while V, J and clone size come from that table. Of over 85,000 clones listed, over 75% are singletons. Germline CDR1 LGHNA, CDR2 YSLEER. The CDR3 is 19 amino acids. After removal of 3 bases from V and 6 bases from J, the junction contained 11 bases not matched to a gene. Sequenced material: peripheral blood. This receptor was taken from a human donor with acute or convalescent COVID-19. The donor label of this sample is uncertain. The chain uses TRBV4-3 and TRBJ2-1; 16 nucleotides agree with TRBD2. The CDR3 protein is CASSQSPGLAGGLFNEQFF. The CDR3 DNA follows: TGCGCCAGCAGCCAGTCTCCGGGACTAGCGGGGGGGCTATTCAATGAGCAGTTCTTC.